This T cell receptor (beta chain) was captured in a study of identical twins (dated by TCRdb to between 2015 and 2016). Describing the broader study: To test whether fetal clonotypes persist, the study used deep sequencing on TCR alpha and beta repertoires from monozygotic twins, unrelated adults of various ages, and cord blood. Replicate twin experiments were performed at different times using different library preparation protocols to rule out contamination. What the authors observed across the whole study: A weaker excess of twin sharing was found in beta out-of-frame sequences because the signal-to-noise ratio was lowered by fewer shared sequences. Abundant cord blood beta clonotypes carried fewer insertions; young adult naive repertoires showed a weaker similar trend, while memory repertoires showed none. Invariant T cells such as MAIT and iNKT could partly confound zero-insertion analyses, though diverse VJ usage argued against this for most clonotypes. Conclusions relied on cross-sectional statistical analysis, since the same donors could not be followed over many years. Out-of-frame TCR alpha sharing in monozygotic twins was systematically underestimated by recombination models, whereas sharing between unrelated individuals was in agreement with the recombination models. Compared with coincidental sharing between unrelated individuals, out-of-frame TCR alpha sequences shared between twins showed an excess of sequences with low generation probability.

The method behind the library was 5' RACE. TCRdb names Illumina HiSeq 2000 as the instrument used. A universal primer binding site was introduced by template switching, and a unique molecular identifier was present in the final cDNA, enabling accurate counting of TCR cDNA molecules. Specific primers in the conserved constant-segment region were used to synthesize first-strand cDNA for the TCR alpha and beta chains. To control for contamination, every cDNA library carried two barcodes: a SMART-Mk sample barcode plus Illumina barcodes. TruSeq adapter sequences and Illumina sample barcodes were added in two successive PCR steps. The TCR alpha and beta cDNA libraries were sequenced on the Illumina HiSeq platform using custom primers. The authors' pipeline ran thus. Raw reads were processed with MiGEC to extract unique molecular identifiers, and MiXCR was used to determine CDR3 positions. Recombination models were inferred per individual with the repgenHMM and IGoR tools using an EM algorithm. The analysis of shared clonotypes was done with the tcR package in R, with sharing normalized by the product of cloneset sizes. To study raw recombination free of thymic and clonal selection effects, out-of-frame nonproductive sequences were analyzed. TCRdb redid the processing of the public reads, applying fastp at Q25 and MiXCR, and retained in-frame beta chains. All rows with the same CDR3 protein become a single entry with the most common DNA and genes. TCRdb assigned the V and J calls; the authors' analysis was not used. The sample table contains 350,000 to 400,000 distinct CDR3 sequences; only one count was recorded for 9% to 10% of them. Together, the top ten hold around 8.6% of the sample.

This clonotype was seen many times. Its antigen is still unknown. No much larger clone exists at a distance of one base, and base qualities are not known. Only healthy Caucasian donors were included. The researchers also sequenced three unrelated adults who were not twins: a male aged 18 to 30, a male aged 50 to 60, and a female aged 50 to 60. Miltenyi CD45RO+ enrichment and human naive T-cell isolation kits were used to isolate memory (CD45RO+) and naive T cells from PBMC. For CDR1 and CDR2, the germline V gene lists SGHRS and YFSETQ. The CDR3 has 15 amino acids, counting the end cysteine and phenylalanine. The CDR3 DNA has 45 bases and is translated from base 1. V loses 0 bases at its end and J loses 7 bases; junction bases beyond the gene matches: 6.

This TCR was recovered from a woman between 50 and 59 years old in good health. Specimen: naive T cells sorted from blood. The sample's cell subset or site label, decoded: cells isolated with a human naive T-cell isolation kit. The chain is assembled from TRBV5-1 and TRBJ2-1, with 8 bases in between that match TRBD2. The CDR3 is CASSLAGTRENEQFF. The sequenced DNA: TGCGCCAGCAGCTTGGCTGGGACTAGGGAGAATGAGCAGTTCTTC.